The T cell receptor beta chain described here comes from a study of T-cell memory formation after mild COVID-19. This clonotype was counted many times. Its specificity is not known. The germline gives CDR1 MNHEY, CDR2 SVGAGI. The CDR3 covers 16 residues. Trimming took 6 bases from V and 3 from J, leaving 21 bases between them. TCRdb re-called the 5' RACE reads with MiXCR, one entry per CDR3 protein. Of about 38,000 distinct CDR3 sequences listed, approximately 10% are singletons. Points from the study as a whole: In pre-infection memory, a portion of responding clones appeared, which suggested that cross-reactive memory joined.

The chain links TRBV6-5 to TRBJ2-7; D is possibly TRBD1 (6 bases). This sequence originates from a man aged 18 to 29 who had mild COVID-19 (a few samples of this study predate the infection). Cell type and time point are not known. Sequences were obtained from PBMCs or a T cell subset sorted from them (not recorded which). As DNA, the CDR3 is TGTGCCAGCAGCCCCCGCCAAACAGGGTTAGACTACGAGCAGTACTTC. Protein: CASSPRQTGLDYEQYF.